Shown below are 22 T cell receptor beta chains from a single sample sequenced in a study of beta chain features in type 1 diabetes. For these receptors, no antigen is known. Overall study results and limits: Shortening of TCRB CDR3s, moderate but significant, appeared in all four CD4+ subsets of Type 1 diabetes patients.

Every bit of the isolated RNA underwent reverse transcription, so sequencing read expressed TCRB transcripts. The assay was immunoSEQ multiplex PCR, and TCRdb's table has in-frame clones only and misses some. In the table there are around 340,000 clones, approximately 10% of which are singletons. Material: central memory CD4+ T cells from blood. Every receptor here comes from a man aged 30 to 39 with type 1 diabetes.

Ten or more counts support this clone. This CDR3 reads CASSQSETQYF. The CDR3 nucleotides are TGTGCCAGCAGCCAATCGGAGACCCAGTACTTC. This chain uses TRBV7-9 with TRBJ2-5, with D unclear. The CDR3 has 11 amino acids. V was clipped by 5 bases and J by 5 bases, with 6 bases between them. Germline assignment: CDR1 SEHNR and CDR2 FQNEAQ (reference sequence).

The chain employs TRBV5-1 and TRBJ2-3; D remains unclear. The CDR3 runs 15 residues. Trimming pared 6 bases from V and 4 bases from J, leaving 18 bases between. Germline CDR1 SGHRS, CDR2 YFSETQ. Here the CDR3 DNA reads TGCGCCAGCACCCCCTTAGGAGAACCGCCAGATACGCAGTATTTT. It yields the protein CASTPLGEPPDTQYF.

The chain uses TRBV4-3 and TRBJ2-3; TRBD2 matches 11 bases. Trimming removed 6 bases from V and 2 bases from J; junction bases left unmatched: 4. Per the germline V gene, CDR1 is LGHNA and CDR2 is YSLEER. This CDR3 contains 15 residues. CDR3 in DNA: TGCGCCAGCAGGATAGCGGGGGGGTCCACAGATACGCAGTATTTT. It translates to CASRIAGGSTDTQYF.

This clone was counted many times. V is TRBV29-1 and J is TRBJ1-4; tentatively, D is TRBD1 (5 bases). The CDR3 has 13 amino acids. Trimming removed 7 bases at V and 0 bases at J, with 9 bases between. Germline assignment: CDR1 SQVTM and CDR2 ANQGSEA. The CDR3 protein is CSGAGTTNEKLFF. CDR3 bases: TGCAGCGGAGCAGGGACAACTAATGAAAAACTGTTTTTT.

This clone has only a few counts. This chain links TRBV5-6 with TRBJ2-3; 11 bases line up with TRBD1. Germline-derived CDR1 and CDR2 are SGHDT and YYEEEE. After removal of 4 bases from V and 7 bases from J, the junction contained 8 bases not matched to a gene. The CDR3 consists of 15 residues. The CDR3 spells CASSGWTGGMYTQYF. In nucleotides, the CDR3 is TGTGCCAGCAGCGGATGGACAGGGGGCATGTATACGCAGTATTTT.

This clone was detected ten times or more. In nucleotides, the CDR3 is TGTGCCAGCAGGGACAGGCGCTGGAGCAATCAGCCCCAGCATTTT. It yields the protein CASRDRRWSNQPQHF. The rearrangement uses TRBV25-1 and TRBJ1-5, with TRBD1 matching over 7 bases. V lost 6 bases to trimming and J lost 1 base; unmatched junction nucleotides: 6. CDR3 length equals 15 residues. Per the germline V gene, CDR1 is MGHDK and CDR2 is SYGVNS.

The chain is built from TRBV2 and TRBJ2-1; 9 bases map to TRBD2. CDR1 is SNHLY, CDR2 FYNNEI, per germline. CDR3 length equals 14 residues. Germline trimming cut 4 bases from V and 8 bases from J; bases unmatched to any gene: 6. The CDR3 protein is CASSARGGVDEQFF. Written as DNA, the CDR3 is TGTGCCAGCAGTGCGCGGGGGGGTGTCGATGAGCAGTTCTTC.

The chain carries TRBV10-1 and TRBJ1-1, with D tentatively TRBD1 (5 bases). This CDR3 contains 13 residues. Germline values: CDR1 WNHNN, CDR2 SYGVQD (reference sequence). V lost 2 bases, J lost 5 bases, and 9 bases lay in between. The CDR3 is CASSEDSRTEAFF. For the CDR3, the DNA is TGCGCCAGCAGTGAGGACAGTAGGACTGAAGCTTTCTTT.

In this sample, this clone turned up a few times. V usage is TRBV21-1 and J usage is TRBJ2-6. TRBV21-1 is termed a pseudogene. This CDR3 is 15 amino acids long. The CDR3: CASSKADSGANVLTF. The CDR3 nucleotides are TGTGCCAGCAGCAAAGCGGACTCTGGGGCCAACGTCCTGACTTTC.

V usage is TRBV5-4 and J usage is TRBJ2-7, with 9 bases lining up with TRBD2. From germline, CDR1 is SGHNT and CDR2 YYREEE (reference sequence). The CDR3 consists of 16 residues. J gave up 6 bases and V 0 bases, and 10 bases lay outside the gene matches. DNA for the CDR3: TGTGCCAGCAGCTTGGATCGAGCGGGGGGCGGTAGCGAGCAGTACTTC. Its translation: CASSLDRAGGGSEQYF.

V gene TRBV2 combines with J gene TRBJ2-2; 8 bases are a match to TRBD2. CDR1 and CDR2 from the germline V gene are SNHLY and FYNNEI. The CDR3 loop spans 16 amino acids. J lost 4 bases, V lost 4 bases, and 8 bases had no gene match. This chain's CDR3 is CASSASGGGLTGELFF. Here the CDR3 DNA reads TGTGCCAGCAGTGCTAGTGGCGGGGGGCTCACCGGGGAGCTGTTTTTT.

This clone has a single count. The chain joins TRBV5-4 to TRBJ2-7; tentative D call: TRBD1 (5 bases). V was shortened by 1 base and J by 4 bases, with 12 bases between the two germline ends. The CDR3 totals 14 residues. CDR1 is SGHNT and CDR2 is YYREEE in the germline V gene (reference sequence). The CDR3 region has the DNA TGTGCCAGCAGCTTGCGGGCGACAGCTTACGAGCAGTACTTC. Its protein product is CASSLRATAYEQYF. The full variable domain, its missing parts supplied by reference TRBV5-4 and TRBJ2-7, is ETGVTQSPTHLIKTRGQQVTLRCSSQSGHNTVSWYQQALGQGPQFIFQYYREEENGRGNFPPRFSGLQFPNYSSELNVNALELDDSALYLCASSLRATAYEQYFGPGTRLTVT.

V and J are TRBV5-4 and TRBJ1-4; 9 nucleotides match TRBD1. The CDR3 has 16 residues. With V trimmed by 4 bases and J by 7 bases, 11 bases remained unmatched. Germline-derived CDR1 and CDR2 are SGHNT and YYREEE (reference sequence). CDR3 DNA sequence: TGTGCCAGCAGCATGGGGGGACAGGGTAAATCTGAAAAACTGTTTTTT. Translating gives CASSMGGQGKSEKLFF. Combining the CDR3 with reference TRBV5-4 and TRBJ1-4 gives the whole variable domain ETGVTQSPTHLIKTRGQQVTLRCSSQSGHNTVSWYQQALGQGPQFIFQYYREEENGRGNFPPRFSGLQFPNYSSELNVNALELDDSALYLCASSMGGQGKSEKLFFGSGTQLSVL.

This chain uses TRBV6-7 with TRBJ2-4; D is undetermined. TRBV6-7 is treated as an ORF (open reading frame) with a function not yet certain. Deletions cut 10 bases from V and 1 base from J, with 14 bases between. CDR3 length equals 14 residues. The CDR3 here is CANSGRQAKNIQYF. The CDR3 nucleotides read TGTGCCAACTCCGGGCGGCAGGCCAAAAACATTCAGTACTTC.

The chain combines TRBV19 with TRBJ1-5; TRBD1 agrees at 9 bases. The CDR3 sequence is 13 residues long. Germline CDR1 LNHDA, CDR2 SQIVND (reference sequence). V dropped 8 bases and J dropped 7; count of bases not matched to a gene: 6. CDR3 sequence reads: CASARTGDQPQHF. The CDR3 DNA sequence: TGTGCCAGTGCCCGGACAGGGGACCAGCCCCAGCATTTT.

This clone was recorded a few times. This CDR3 is CASSAKRGSNEQFF. In DNA form, the CDR3 reads TGTGCCAGCAGCGCGAAGCGGGGGTCCAATGAGCAGTTCTTC. The chain couples TRBV5-4 to TRBJ2-1; 8 bases line up with TRBD2. CDR3 length: 14 amino acids. V lost 4 bases and J lost 6; bases outside the gene matches: 6. CDR1 and CDR2 (germline): SGHNT, YYREEE (reference sequence).

The chain uses TRBV25-1 and TRBJ2-3; 7 bases are shared with TRBD1. Germline assignment: CDR1 MGHDK and CDR2 SYGVNS. V lost 3 bases to trimming and J lost 6 bases; unmatched junction nucleotides: 9. The CDR3 is 15 amino acids. The CDR3 DNA follows: TGTGCCAGCAGTGATGAGACAGGGTATTCGGATACGCAGTATTTT. It specifies CASSDETGYSDTQYF.

This chain connects TRBV6-5 to TRBJ1-6, with 7 positions matching TRBD1. The trim removed 5 bases at V and 7 bases at J, leaving 5 bases unmatched. Germline CDR1 and CDR2: MNHEY and SVGAGI. CDR3 length: 14 amino acids. The CDR3 region is CASSRQGLNSPLHF. Written as DNA, the CDR3 is TGTGCCAGCAGTCGACAGGGACTAAATTCACCCCTCCACTTT.

The chain combines TRBV4-3 with TRBJ1-2; the match to TRBD1 covers 9 bases. In germline, CDR1 is LGHNA, CDR2 YSLEER. The CDR3 is 15 residues long. Germline trimming cut 2 bases from V and 4 bases from J; bases unmatched to any gene: 5. The CDR3 DNA reads as TGCGCCAGCAGCCAAAGGACAGGGGTCGGCTATGGCTACACCTTC. It codes for CASSQRTGVGYGYTF.

This chain links TRBV28 with TRBJ1-3; D gene unclear. CDR1 and CDR2 (germline): MDHEN, SYDVKM. Trimming shortened V by 2 bases and J by 6 bases, and 8 bases separated the two germline ends. CDR3 length equals 13 residues. The CDR3 nucleotides read TGTGCCAGCAGTTTAGCGAGTCTAAACACCATATATTTT. It yields the protein CASSLASLNTIYF.

Regarding this clone: It may be a read error: a sequence one base away is much more abundant. Because it lacks the conserved phenylalanine or tryptophan at the end, this CDR3 is likely a read error. This chain links TRBV7-2 with TRBJ1-1; TRBD1 matches 7 bases. Germline V gene lookup returns CDR1 SGHTA and CDR2 FQGNSA. V was clipped by 3 bases and J by 3 bases; unmatched bases: 1. The CDR3 consists of 13 residues. CDR3 sequence reads: CASSFQGDTEAFS. In DNA form, the CDR3 reads TGTGCCAGCAGCTTCCAGGGGGACACTGAAGCTTTCTCT.

The J gene is TRBJ2-3, the V gene TRBV29-1; D might be TRBD2 (5 bases). Germline loops: CDR1 SQVTM, CDR2 ANQGSEA. This CDR3 is 13 amino acids long. V gave up 7 bases and J gave up 2 bases, with 13 bases separating them. The CDR3 reads CSAIWTFTDTQYF. DNA of the CDR3: TGCAGCGCCATATGGACTTTCACAGATACGCAGTATTTT.